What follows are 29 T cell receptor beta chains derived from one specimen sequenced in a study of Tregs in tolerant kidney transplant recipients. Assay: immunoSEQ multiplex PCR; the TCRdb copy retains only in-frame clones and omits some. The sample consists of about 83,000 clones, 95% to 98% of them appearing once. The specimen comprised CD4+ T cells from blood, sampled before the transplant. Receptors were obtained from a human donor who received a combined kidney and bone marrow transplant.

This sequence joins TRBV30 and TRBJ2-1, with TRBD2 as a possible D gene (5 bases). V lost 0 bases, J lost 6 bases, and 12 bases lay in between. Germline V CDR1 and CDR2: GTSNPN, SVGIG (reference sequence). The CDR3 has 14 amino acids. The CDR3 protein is CAWSVLVGINEQFF. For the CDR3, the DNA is TGTGCCTGGAGTGTACTAGTAGGTATCAATGAGCAGTTCTTC.

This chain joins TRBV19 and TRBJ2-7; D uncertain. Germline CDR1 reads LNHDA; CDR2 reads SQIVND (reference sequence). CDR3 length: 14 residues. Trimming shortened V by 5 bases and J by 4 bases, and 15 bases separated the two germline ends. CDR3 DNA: TGTGCCAGTAGTCCCCGTGGTGGCTCGTACGAGCAGTACTTC. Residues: CASSPRGGSYEQYF.

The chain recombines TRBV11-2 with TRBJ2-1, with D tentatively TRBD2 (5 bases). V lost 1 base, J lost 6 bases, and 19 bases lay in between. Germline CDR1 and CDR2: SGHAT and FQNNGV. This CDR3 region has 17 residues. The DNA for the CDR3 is TGTGCCAGCAGCTTAGTCCTAGCTGAAGGATCTACCAATGAGCAGTTCTTC. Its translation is CASSLVLAEGSTNEQFF.

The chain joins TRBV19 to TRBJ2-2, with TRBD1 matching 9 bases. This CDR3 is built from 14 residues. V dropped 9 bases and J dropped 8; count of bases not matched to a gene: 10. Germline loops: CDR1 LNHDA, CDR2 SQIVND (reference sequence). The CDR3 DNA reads TGTGCCAGCAAGGACCACAGGGGGCTGGGGGAGCTGTTTTTT. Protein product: CASKDHRGLGELFF.

This chain's CDR3 is CASSSALGQASSYEQYF. The CDR3 nucleotides are TGTGCCAGCAGTTCTGCCCTGGGACAGGCGAGCTCCTACGAGCAGTACTTC. This sequence joins TRBV27 and TRBJ2-7; 8 positions match TRBD1. This CDR3 has 17 residues. The V segment lost 4 bases and the J segment 0 bases; nucleotides outside the gene matches: 11. Germline V CDR1 and CDR2: MNHEY, SMNVEV (reference sequence).

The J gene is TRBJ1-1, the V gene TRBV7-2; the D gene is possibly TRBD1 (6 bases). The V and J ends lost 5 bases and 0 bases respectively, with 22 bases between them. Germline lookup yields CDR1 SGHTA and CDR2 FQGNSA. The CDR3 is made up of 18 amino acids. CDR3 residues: CASSLSINRQVLNTEAFF. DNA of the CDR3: TGTGCCAGCAGCCTCTCAATAAATCGACAGGTCCTGAACACTGAAGCTTTCTTT.

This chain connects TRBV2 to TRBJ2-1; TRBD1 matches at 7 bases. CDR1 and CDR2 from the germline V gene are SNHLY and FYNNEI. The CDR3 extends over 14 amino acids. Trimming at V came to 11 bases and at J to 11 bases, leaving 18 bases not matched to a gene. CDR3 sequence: CAGGQSSPTMKQFF. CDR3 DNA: TGTGCCGGGGGACAGTCTAGTCCTACAATGAAGCAGTTCTTC.

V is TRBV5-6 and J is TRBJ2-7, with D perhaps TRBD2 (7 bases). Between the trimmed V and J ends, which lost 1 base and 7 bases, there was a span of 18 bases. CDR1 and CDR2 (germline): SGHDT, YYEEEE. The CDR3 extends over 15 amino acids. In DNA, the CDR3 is TGTGCCAGCAGCTTGCTGGGGGGGGCAGTATTAGAGCAGTACTTC. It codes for CASSLLGGAVLEQYF.

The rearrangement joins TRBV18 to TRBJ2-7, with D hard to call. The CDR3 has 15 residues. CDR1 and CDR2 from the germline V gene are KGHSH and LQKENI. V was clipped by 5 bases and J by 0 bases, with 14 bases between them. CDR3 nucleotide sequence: TGTGCCAGCTCATTTCGACGGGTAAGCTCCTACGAGCAGTACTTC. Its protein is CASSFRRVSSYEQYF. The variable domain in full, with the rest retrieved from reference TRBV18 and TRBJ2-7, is NAGVMQNPRHLVRRRGQEARLRCSPMKGHSHVYWYRQLPEEGLKFMVYLQKENIIDESGMPKERFSAEFPKEGPSILRIQQVVRGDSAAYFCASSFRRVSSYEQYFGPGTRLTVT.

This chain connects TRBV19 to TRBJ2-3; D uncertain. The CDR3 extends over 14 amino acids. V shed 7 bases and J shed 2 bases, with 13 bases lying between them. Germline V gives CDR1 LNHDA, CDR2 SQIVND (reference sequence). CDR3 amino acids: CASNWADITDTQYF. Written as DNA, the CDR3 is TGTGCCAGTAATTGGGCAGACATCACAGATACGCAGTATTTT.

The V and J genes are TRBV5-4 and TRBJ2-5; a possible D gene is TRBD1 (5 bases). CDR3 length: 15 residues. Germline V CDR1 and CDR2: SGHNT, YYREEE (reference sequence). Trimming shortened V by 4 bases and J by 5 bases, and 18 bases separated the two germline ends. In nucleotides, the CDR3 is TGTGCCAGCAGCCCAGCAGGCTCAAAGGGGGAGACCCAGTACTTC. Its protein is CASSPAGSKGETQYF.

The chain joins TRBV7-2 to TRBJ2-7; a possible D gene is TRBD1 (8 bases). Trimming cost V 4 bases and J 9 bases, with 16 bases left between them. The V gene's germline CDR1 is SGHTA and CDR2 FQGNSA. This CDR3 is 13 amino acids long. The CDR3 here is CASSSGTGLGQYF. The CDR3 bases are TGTGCCAGCAGCTCCGGGACAGGACTAGGGCAGTACTTC.

In nucleotides, the CDR3 is TGTGCCAGCTCACGACAGCCCTTTGCAACTAATGAAAAACTGTTTTTT. It encodes CASSRQPFATNEKLFF. V is TRBV18 and J is TRBJ1-4; D is perhaps TRBD1 (5 bases). CDR3 length: 16 amino acids. V was shortened by 4 bases and J by 0 bases, with 12 bases between the two germline ends. Germline CDR1 reads KGHSH; CDR2 reads LQKENI.

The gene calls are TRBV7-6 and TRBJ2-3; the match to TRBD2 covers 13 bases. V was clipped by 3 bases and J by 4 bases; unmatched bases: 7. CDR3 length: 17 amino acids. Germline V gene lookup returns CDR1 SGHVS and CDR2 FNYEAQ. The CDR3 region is CASSFPLLAGGPDTQYF. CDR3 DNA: TGTGCCAGCAGCTTCCCATTACTAGCGGGGGGGCCAGATACGCAGTATTTT.

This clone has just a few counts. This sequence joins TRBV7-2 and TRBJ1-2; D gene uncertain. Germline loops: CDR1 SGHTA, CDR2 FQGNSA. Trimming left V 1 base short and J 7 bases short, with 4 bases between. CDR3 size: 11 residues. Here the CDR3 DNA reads TGTGCCAGCAGCTTAGGTCTTGGCTACACCTTC. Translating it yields CASSLGLGYTF.

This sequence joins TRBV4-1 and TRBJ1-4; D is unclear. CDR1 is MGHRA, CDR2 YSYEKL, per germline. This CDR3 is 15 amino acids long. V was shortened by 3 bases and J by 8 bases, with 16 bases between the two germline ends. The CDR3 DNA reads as TGCGCCAGCAGCCAGGTGCGGCGACCCCCAGAAAAACTGTTTTTT. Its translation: CASSQVRRPPEKLFF.

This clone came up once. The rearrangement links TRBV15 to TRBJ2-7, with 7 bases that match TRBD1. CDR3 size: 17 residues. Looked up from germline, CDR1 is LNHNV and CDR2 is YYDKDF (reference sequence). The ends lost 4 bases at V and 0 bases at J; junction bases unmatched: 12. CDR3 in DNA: TGTGCCACCAGCAAAGATCTGGGACAGAAAGTCTCCTACGAGCAGTACTTC. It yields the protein CATSKDLGQKVSYEQYF.

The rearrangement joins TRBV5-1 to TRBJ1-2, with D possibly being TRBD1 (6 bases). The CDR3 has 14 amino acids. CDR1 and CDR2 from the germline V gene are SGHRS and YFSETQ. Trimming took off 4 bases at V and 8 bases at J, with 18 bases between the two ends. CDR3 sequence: CASSPTLQGRGYTF. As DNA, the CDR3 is TGCGCCAGCAGCCCAACCCTTCAGGGGAGAGGCTACACCTTC.

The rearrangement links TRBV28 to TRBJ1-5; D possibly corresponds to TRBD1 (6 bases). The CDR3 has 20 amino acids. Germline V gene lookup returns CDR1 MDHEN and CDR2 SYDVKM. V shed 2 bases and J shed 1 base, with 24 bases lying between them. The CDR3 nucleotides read TGTGCCAGCAGTTTAATTCCCAATAGACCGGGACATATAAGCAATCAGCCCCAGCATTTT. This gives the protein CASSLIPNRPGHISNQPQHF.

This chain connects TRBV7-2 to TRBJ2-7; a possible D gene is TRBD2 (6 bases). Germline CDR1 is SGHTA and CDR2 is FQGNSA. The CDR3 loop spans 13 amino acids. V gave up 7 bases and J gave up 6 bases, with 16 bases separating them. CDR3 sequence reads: CASTPGLALEQYF. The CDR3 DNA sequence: TGTGCCAGCACCCCGGGCCTAGCGCTCGAGCAGTACTTC.

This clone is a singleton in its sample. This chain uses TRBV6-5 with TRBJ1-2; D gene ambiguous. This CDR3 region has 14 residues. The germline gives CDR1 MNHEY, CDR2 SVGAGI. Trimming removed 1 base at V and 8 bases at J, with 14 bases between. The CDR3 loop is CASSYFGRTRGYTF. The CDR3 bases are TGTGCCAGCAGTTACTTCGGACGGACTCGGGGCTACACCTTC.

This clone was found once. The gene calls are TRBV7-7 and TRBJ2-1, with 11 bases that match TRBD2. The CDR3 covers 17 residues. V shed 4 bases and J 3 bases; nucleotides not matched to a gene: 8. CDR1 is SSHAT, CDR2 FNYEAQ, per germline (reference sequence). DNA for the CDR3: TGTGCCAGCAGCTCAATGCCGGGACTAGCGGTCTACAATGAGCAGTTCTTC. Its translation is CASSSMPGLAVYNEQFF.

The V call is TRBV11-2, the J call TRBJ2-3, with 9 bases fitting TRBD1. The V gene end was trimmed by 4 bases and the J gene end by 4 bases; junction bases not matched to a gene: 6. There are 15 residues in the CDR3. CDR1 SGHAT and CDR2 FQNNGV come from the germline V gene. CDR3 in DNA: TGTGCCAGCAGCTCAACAGGGGGCGGCGCAGATACGCAGTATTTT. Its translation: CASSSTGGGADTQYF. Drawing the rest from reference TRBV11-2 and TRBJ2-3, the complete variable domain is EAGVAQSPRYKIIEKRQSVAFWCNPISGHATLYWYQQILGQGPKLLIQFQNNGVVDDSQLPKDRFSAERLKGVDSTLKIQPAKLEDSAVYLCASSSTGGGADTQYFGPGTRLTVL.

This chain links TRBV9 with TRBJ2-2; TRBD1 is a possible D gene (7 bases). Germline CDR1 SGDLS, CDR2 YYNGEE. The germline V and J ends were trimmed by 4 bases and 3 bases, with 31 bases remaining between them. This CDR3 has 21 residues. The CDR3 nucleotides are TGTGCCAGCAGCCTCGGCACCCTAGTCAGGGGGGTTTTGACTTACACCGGGGAGCTGTTTTTT. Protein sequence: CASSLGTLVRGVLTYTGELFF.

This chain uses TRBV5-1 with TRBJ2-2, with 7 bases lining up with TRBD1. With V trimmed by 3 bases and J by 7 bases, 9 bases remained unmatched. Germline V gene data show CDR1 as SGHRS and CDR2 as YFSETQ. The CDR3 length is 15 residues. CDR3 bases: TGCGCCAGCAGCTACAGACAGGGCGATGACGGGGAGCTGTTTTTT. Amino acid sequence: CASSYRQGDDGELFF. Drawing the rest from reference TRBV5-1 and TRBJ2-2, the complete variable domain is KAGVTQTPRYLIKTRGQQVTLSCSPISGHRSVSWYQQTPGQGLQFLFEYFSETQRNKGNFPGRFSGRQFSNSRSEMNVSTLELGDSALYLCASSYRQGDDGELFFGEGSRLTVL.

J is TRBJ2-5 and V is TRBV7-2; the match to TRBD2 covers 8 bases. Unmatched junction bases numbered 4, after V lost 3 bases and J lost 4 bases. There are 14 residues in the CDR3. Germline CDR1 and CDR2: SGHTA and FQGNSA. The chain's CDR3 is CASSFGLAGETQYF. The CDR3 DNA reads TGTGCCAGCAGCTTCGGACTAGCTGGAGAGACCCAGTACTTC.

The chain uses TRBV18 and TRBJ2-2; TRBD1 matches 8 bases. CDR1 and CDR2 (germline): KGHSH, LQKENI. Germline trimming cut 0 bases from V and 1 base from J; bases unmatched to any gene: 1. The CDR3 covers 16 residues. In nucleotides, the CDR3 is TGTGCCAGCTCACCACCCGGGACAGGGAACACCGGGGAGCTGTTTTTT. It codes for CASSPPGTGNTGELFF. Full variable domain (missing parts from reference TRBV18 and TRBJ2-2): NAGVMQNPRHLVRRRGQEARLRCSPMKGHSHVYWYRQLPEEGLKFMVYLQKENIIDESGMPKERFSAEFPKEGPSILRIQQVVRGDSAAYFCASSPPGTGNTGELFFGEGSRLTVL.

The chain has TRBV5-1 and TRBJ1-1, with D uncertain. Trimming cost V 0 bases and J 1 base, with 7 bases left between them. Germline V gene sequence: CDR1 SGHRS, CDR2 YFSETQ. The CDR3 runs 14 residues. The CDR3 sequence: CASSLVSGNTEAFF. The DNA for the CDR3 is TGCGCCAGCAGCTTGGTCTCCGGGAACACTGAAGCTTTCTTT.

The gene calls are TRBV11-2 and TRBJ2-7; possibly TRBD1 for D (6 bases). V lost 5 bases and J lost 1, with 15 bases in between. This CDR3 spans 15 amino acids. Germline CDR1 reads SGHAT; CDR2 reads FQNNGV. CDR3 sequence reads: CASSIYRDKSYEQYF. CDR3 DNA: TGTGCCAGCAGCATTTATCGGGACAAATCCTACGAGCAGTACTTC.